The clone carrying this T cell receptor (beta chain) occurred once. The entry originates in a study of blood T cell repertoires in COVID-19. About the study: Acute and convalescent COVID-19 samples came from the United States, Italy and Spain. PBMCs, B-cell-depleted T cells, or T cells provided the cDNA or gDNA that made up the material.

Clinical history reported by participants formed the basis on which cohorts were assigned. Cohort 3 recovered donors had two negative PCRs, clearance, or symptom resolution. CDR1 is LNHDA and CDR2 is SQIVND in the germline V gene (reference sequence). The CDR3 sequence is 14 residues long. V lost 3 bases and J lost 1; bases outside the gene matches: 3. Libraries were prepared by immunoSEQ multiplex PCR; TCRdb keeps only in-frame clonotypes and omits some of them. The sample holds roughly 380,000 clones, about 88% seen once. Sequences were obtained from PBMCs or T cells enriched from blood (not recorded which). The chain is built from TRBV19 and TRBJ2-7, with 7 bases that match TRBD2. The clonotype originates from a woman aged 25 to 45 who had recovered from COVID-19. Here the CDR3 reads CASSIGRGSYEQYF. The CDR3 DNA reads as TGTGCCAGTAGTATTGGGAGGGGTTCCTACGAGCAGTACTTC. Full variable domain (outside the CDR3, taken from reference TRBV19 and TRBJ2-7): DGGITQSPKYLFRKEGQNVTLSCEQNLNHDAMYWYRQDPGQGLRLIYYSQIVNDFQKGDIAEGYSVSREKKESFPLTVTSAQKNPTAFYLCASSIGRGSYEQYFGPGTRLTVT.